A single sample gave rise to the 6 T cell receptor beta chains below, sequenced in a study of CD8+ T cells in alopecia areata. The treatment: oral pan-JAK inhibitor, 5-10 mg twice daily. RNA extraction and reverse transcription yielded cDNA as sequencing template. Here immunoSEQ multiplex PCR was the method, and the copy in TCRdb shows in-frame clones only, minus some. The sample has over 200,000 clones, 50% to 75% seen once; the top ten hold 4% to 4.5%. The material was CD4+ T cells sorted from blood, obtained at week 4, from a patient treated with tofacitinib. All receptors come from a human donor with alopecia areata.

This clone came up a few times. The chain recombines TRBV7-9 with TRBJ1-1, with 8 bases fitting TRBD1. The CDR3 is made up of 15 amino acids. The V gene's germline CDR1 is SEHNR and CDR2 FQNEAQ (reference sequence). V was pared by 4 bases and J by 3 bases, with 7 bases of the junction left unmatched. CDR3 nucleotide sequence: TGTGCCAGCAGCTCCCAGGGGGCGGTCGACACTGAAGCTTTCTTT. Translation: CASSSQGAVDTEAFF. The whole variable domain, filled in from reference TRBV7-9 and TRBJ1-1, reads DTGVSQNPRHKITKRGQNVTFRCDPISEHNRLYWYRQTLGQGPEFLTYFQNEAQLEKSRLLSDRFSAERPKGSFSTLEIQRTEQGDSAMYLCASSSQGAVDTEAFFGQGTRLTVV.

The chain combines TRBV28 with TRBJ2-7; D is possibly TRBD1 or TRBD2 (6 bases each). V gave up 3 bases and J gave up 2 bases, with 14 bases separating them. Germline values: CDR1 MDHEN, CDR2 SYDVKM. The CDR3 is 15 residues long. CDR3 in amino acids: CASSFSDRGPYEQYF. The DNA for the CDR3 is TGTGCCAGCAGTTTTAGTGACCGGGGGCCCTACGAGCAGTACTTC.

The chain employs TRBV4-2 and TRBJ1-1; D gene unclear. The CDR3 sequence is 13 residues long. V dropped 0 bases and J dropped 4 bases, with 6 bases sitting between them. CDR1 is LGHNA and CDR2 is YNFKEQ in the germline V gene. Here the CDR3 DNA reads TGTGCCAGCAGCCAAGATCCGGGCACTGAAGCTTTCTTT. It codes for CASSQDPGTEAFF.

The rearrangement joins TRBV30 to TRBJ2-2, with 10 bases matching TRBD2. Germline V lookup: CDR1 GTSNPN, CDR2 SVGIG (reference sequence). This CDR3 is 14 amino acids long. With V trimmed by 2 bases and J by 6 bases, 3 bases remained unmatched. CDR3: CAWSRLAGAGELFF. The CDR3 DNA follows: TGTGCCTGGAGTCGCCTAGCGGGGGCCGGGGAGCTGTTTTTT.

The table lists this clone with a few counts. This sequence joins TRBV4-3 and TRBJ2-3; D gene unclear. CDR3 length equals 15 residues. V lost 0 bases and J lost 4, with 11 bases in between. CDR1 LGHNA and CDR2 YSLEER come from the germline V gene. The chain's CDR3 is CASSQEKRPADTQYF. DNA for the CDR3: TGCGCCAGCAGCCAAGAAAAGAGACCGGCAGATACGCAGTATTTT.

The CDR3 DNA follows: TGTGCCAGCAACATCGGGGGGCTGAGCCAGCCCCAGCATTTT. This encodes CASNIGGLSQPQHF. The rearrangement uses TRBV7-2 and TRBJ1-5; D may be TRBD1 (6 bases). CDR3 length: 14 residues. The V end lost 7 bases, the J end lost 7 bases, and 17 bases lay between the germline ends. Germline V CDR1 and CDR2: SGHTA, FQGNSA.